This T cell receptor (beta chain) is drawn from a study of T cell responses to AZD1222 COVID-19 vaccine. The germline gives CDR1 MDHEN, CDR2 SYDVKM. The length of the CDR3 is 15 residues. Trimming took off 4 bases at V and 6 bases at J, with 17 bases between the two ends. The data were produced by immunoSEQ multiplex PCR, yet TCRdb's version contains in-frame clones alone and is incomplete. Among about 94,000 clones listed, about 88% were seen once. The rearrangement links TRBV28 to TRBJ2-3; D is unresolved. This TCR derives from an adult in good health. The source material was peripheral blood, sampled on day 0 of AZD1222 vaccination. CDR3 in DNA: TGTGCCAGCAGTTCAACCCAGTTATTGGGGGATACGCAGTATTTT. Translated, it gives CASSSTQLLGDTQYF. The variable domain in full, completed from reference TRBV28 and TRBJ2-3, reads DVKVTQSSRYLVKRTGEKVFLECVQDMDHENMFWYRQDPGLGLRLIYFSYDVKMKEKGDIPEGYSVSREKKERFSLILESASTNQTSMYLCASSSTQLLGDTQYFGPGTRLTVL.